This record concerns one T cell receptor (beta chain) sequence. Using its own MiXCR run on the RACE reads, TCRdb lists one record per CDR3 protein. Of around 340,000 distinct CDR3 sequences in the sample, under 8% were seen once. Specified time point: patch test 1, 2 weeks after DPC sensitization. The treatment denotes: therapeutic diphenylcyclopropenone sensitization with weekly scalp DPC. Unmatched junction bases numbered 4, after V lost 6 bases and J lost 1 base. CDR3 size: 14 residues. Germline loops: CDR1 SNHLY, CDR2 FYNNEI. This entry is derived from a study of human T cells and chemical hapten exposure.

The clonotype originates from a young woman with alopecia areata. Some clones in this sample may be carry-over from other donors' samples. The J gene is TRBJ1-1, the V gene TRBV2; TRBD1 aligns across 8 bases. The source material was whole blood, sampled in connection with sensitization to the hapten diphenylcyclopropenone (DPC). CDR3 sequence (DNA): TGTGCCAGCAGGAAAGACAGGGGGAACACTGAAGCTTTCTTT. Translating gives CASRKDRGNTEAFF.